What follows are 23 T cell receptor beta chains derived from one specimen sequenced in a study of blood T cell repertoires in COVID-19. Data came from immunoSEQ multiplex PCR; TCRdb stores just in-frame clones and leaves some out. Of about 320,000 clones listed, about nine tenths are singletons. The sample consisted of PBMCs or T cells enriched from blood (not recorded which). These receptors came from a young woman who had recovered from COVID-19.

This rearrangement joins TRBV6-6 to TRBJ2-2, with D hard to call. This CDR3 comprises 14 residues. In germline, CDR1 is MNHNY, CDR2 SVGAGI (reference sequence). Trimming stripped 5 bases from V and 4 bases from J, with 11 bases between. In nucleotides, the CDR3 is TGTGCCAGCAGTGACCTAGAGACCACCGGGGAGCTGTTTTTT. Translating gives CASSDLETTGELFF.

In its sample, this clone was seen once. The V and J genes are TRBV5-5 and TRBJ1-3, with unresolved D. Trimming pared 0 bases from V and 0 bases from J, leaving 10 bases between. Germline V gives CDR1 SGHKS, CDR2 YYEKEE (reference sequence). The CDR3 sequence is 16 residues long. CDR3 nucleotide sequence: TGTGCCAGCAGCTTGGTCGGACTTCTCTCTGGAAACACCATATATTTT. Protein product: CASSLVGLLSGNTIYF.

The chain recombines TRBV5-4 with TRBJ2-1; 9 bases agree with TRBD1. The germline V gene has CDR1 SGHNT and CDR2 YYREEE (reference sequence). The CDR3 contains 16 residues. J lost 8 bases, V lost 0 bases, and 9 bases had no gene match. The CDR3 DNA sequence: TGTGCCAGCAGCTTGGGGACAGGGGTTATCGGCGATGAGCAGTTCTTC. It is translated as CASSLGTGVIGDEQFF.

The rearrangement links TRBV29-1 to TRBJ2-2; TRBD1 agrees at 9 bases. V lost 6 bases to trimming and J lost 8 bases; unmatched junction nucleotides: 16. The CDR3 is 16 amino acids. The germline V gene encodes CDR1 SQVTM and CDR2 ANQGSEA. The CDR3 DNA is TGCAGCGTGCTAAGACCGGGACAGGGTGGCTGGGGGGAGCTGTTTTTT. Translating it yields CSVLRPGQGGWGELFF.

The chain joins TRBV11-2 to TRBJ2-3; 7 bases align to TRBD1. J gave up 0 bases and V 5 bases, and 2 bases lay outside the gene matches. Germline V gene sequence: CDR1 SGHAT, CDR2 FQNNGV. The CDR3 loop spans 14 amino acids. For the CDR3, the DNA is TGTGCCAGCAGCGACAGGGCTAGCACAGATACGCAGTATTTT. Translated: CASSDRASTDTQYF.

The rearrangement links TRBV7-9 to TRBJ2-7; 8 nucleotides agree with TRBD2. The length of the CDR3 is 14 residues. V gave up 5 bases and J gave up 7 bases; unmatched junction bases: 10. Germline V CDR1 and CDR2: SEHNR, FQNEAQ (reference sequence). The CDR3 protein is CASSPGGDGGEQYF. CDR3 nucleotides: TGTGCCAGCAGCCCGGGAGGGGACGGGGGGGAGCAGTACTTC.

A remark on this clone: A read error may account for a junction end that differs from germline. The V call is TRBV19, the J call TRBJ2-3, with D unresolved. This CDR3 spans 12 amino acids. Germline V lookup: CDR1 LNHDA, CDR2 SQIVND (reference sequence). For the CDR3, the DNA is TGTGCCAGTAGTATGGGCACCCCACCCCAACATTTT. It yields the protein CASSMGTPPQHF. Full variable domain (missing parts from reference TRBV19 and TRBJ2-3): DGGITQSPKYLFRKEGQNVTLSCEQNLNHDAMYWYRQDPGQGLRLIYYSQIVNDFQKGDIAEGYSVSREKKESFPLTVTSAQKNPTAFYLCASSMGTPPQHFGPGTRLTVL.

The chain has TRBV3-1 (or the pseudogene TRBV3-2) and TRBJ2-5, with 11 bases lining up with TRBD2. This CDR3 has 23 residues. Germline loops: CDR1 LGHDT, CDR2 YNNKEL (reference sequence). J lost 3 bases, V lost 4 bases, and 28 bases had no gene match. In DNA, the CDR3 is TGTGCCAGCAGCCCACTGGGTAGCGGGGGGGGTCTGCCAATAAGTATGTATGAAGAGACCCAGTACTTC. Residues: CASSPLGSGGGLPISMYEETQYF.

The chain employs TRBV7-9 and TRBJ2-7; TRBD1 matches 7 bases. Trimming took 0 bases from V and 6 from J; bases not matched to a gene: 5. The length of the CDR3 is 14 residues. The germline V gene has CDR1 SEHNR and CDR2 FQNEAQ (reference sequence). For the CDR3, the DNA is TGTGCCAGCAGCTTAGCGACAGGGTATGGCGAGCAGTACTTC. Its translation: CASSLATGYGEQYF.

Worth noting for this clone: A junction end diverges from the germline sequence, so it may reflect a read error. V gene TRBV11-2 combines with J gene TRBJ2-5, with 8 bases identical to TRBD2. CDR3 size: 13 residues. Germline-derived CDR1 and CDR2 are SGHAT and FQNNGV. The DNA for the CDR3 is TGTGCCAGCGGCTTTAGCGGGGAGGAGACCCAGTACTTC. This sequence encodes CASGFSGEETQYF. Full variable domain (outside the CDR3, taken from reference TRBV11-2 and TRBJ2-5): EAGVAQSPRYKIIEKRQSVAFWCNPISGHATLYWYQQILGQGPKLLIQFQNNGVVDDSQLPKDRFSAERLKGVDSTLKIQPAKLEDSAVYLCASGFSGEETQYFGPGTRLLVL.

The chain joins TRBV7-9 to TRBJ1-2, with D tentatively TRBD1 (6 bases). Deletions cut 1 base from V and 8 bases from J, with 14 bases between. The CDR3 loop spans 14 amino acids. The V gene's germline CDR1 is SEHNR and CDR2 FQNEAQ (reference sequence). The CDR3 bases are TGTGCCAGCAGCTTAGACCTGGACAGAGGGGGCTACACCTTC. It is translated as CASSLDLDRGGYTF.

This chain uses TRBV2 with TRBJ1-2; D may be TRBD1 (6 bases). V lost 9 bases, J lost 1 base, and 15 bases lay in between. This CDR3 contains 14 residues. CDR1 SNHLY and CDR2 FYNNEI come from the germline V gene. The CDR3 loop reads CARGPGRGNYGYTF. CDR3 in DNA: TGTGCCAGAGGACCGGGCAGGGGTAACTATGGCTACACCTTC.

The chain employs TRBV10-3 and TRBJ1-5, with a weak D call TRBD1 (6 bases). Per the germline V gene, CDR1 is ENHRY and CDR2 is SYGVKD. This CDR3 is built from 15 residues. Trimming pared 7 bases from V and 6 bases from J, leaving 19 bases between. CDR3 DNA: TGTGCCATCAAAAAGGACAGCAACGGGTTTCAGCCCCAGCATTTT. This encodes CAIKKDSNGFQPQHF.

The chain employs TRBV6-2 or TRBV6-3 and TRBJ1-2; D perhaps matches TRBD1 (5 bases). The CDR3 is 11 amino acids. The V end lost 4 bases, the J end lost 6 bases, and 6 bases lay between the germline ends. In germline, CDR1 is MNHEY, CDR2 SVGEGT. CDR3 bases: TGTGCCAGCAGTTTCAGGGATGGCTACACCTTC. The encoded protein is CASSFRDGYTF.

The chain uses TRBV28 and TRBJ2-7; 9 bases map to TRBD1. After removal of 6 bases from V and 6 bases from J, the junction contained 12 bases not matched to a gene. Germline CDR1 and CDR2: MDHEN and SYDVKM. CDR3 length: 15 residues. CDR3 DNA sequence: TGTGCCAGCAGCCCTGGGACAGGGCTCATCGGCGAGCAGTACTTC. It translates to CASSPGTGLIGEQYF.

The gene calls are TRBV6-1 and TRBJ2-4; D might be TRBD1 (6 bases). Trimming removed 4 bases at V and 6 bases at J, with 19 bases between. Germline assignment: CDR1 MNHNS and CDR2 SASEGT. The CDR3 totals 16 residues. DNA of the CDR3: TGTGCCAGCAGTGTGGCGACAGGCGGACTTCGAAACATTCAGTACTTC. Translating gives CASSVATGGLRNIQYF.

CDR3 coding DNA: TGTGCCAGCAGCCCACGGACTAGCGGGACCACAGATACGCAGTATTTT. Its protein is CASSPRTSGTTDTQYF. The chain has TRBV5-4 and TRBJ2-3; 12 nucleotides match TRBD2. Germline CDR1 reads SGHNT; CDR2 reads YYREEE (reference sequence). The CDR3 runs to 16 residues. J gave up 2 bases and V 4 bases, and 5 bases lay outside the gene matches.

The chain employs TRBV11-3 and TRBJ1-5, with D perhaps matching TRBD1 (6 bases). The CDR3 runs to 17 residues. The germline V gene encodes CDR1 SGHNT and CDR2 YENEEA. V lost 0 bases and J 0 bases, leaving 12 bases between the germline ends. CDR3 region: CASSLELGQLSNQPQHF. CDR3 sequence (DNA): TGTGCCAGCAGCTTAGAATTAGGACAGCTTAGCAATCAGCCCCAGCATTTT.

The V call is TRBV28, the J call TRBJ2-7; the D gene is possibly TRBD1 (6 bases). The V end lost 2 bases, the J end lost 6 bases, and 11 bases lay between the germline ends. Germline lookup yields CDR1 MDHEN and CDR2 SYDVKM. The CDR3 is made up of 13 amino acids. The CDR3, as DNA: TGTGCCAGCAGTTTAACAGGGCTTGGCGAGCAGTACTTC. Protein: CASSLTGLGEQYF.

J is TRBJ1-6 and V is TRBV25-1, with D possibly matching TRBD1 (6 bases). CDR3 length: 14 amino acids. Trimming shortened V by 4 bases and J by 11 bases, and 15 bases separated the two germline ends. The V gene's germline CDR1 is MGHDK and CDR2 SYGVNS. Here the CDR3 reads CASSALDRSPPLHF. As DNA, the CDR3 is TGTGCCAGCAGTGCCCTCGACAGGTCCCCACCCCTCCACTTT.

This clone was counted only a few times. The V gene is TRBV7-9, the J gene TRBJ2-5; D unclear. With 0 bases removed from V and 0 bases from J, the gap between germline ends came to 5 bases. The CDR3 consists of 14 residues. The germline V gene encodes CDR1 SEHNR and CDR2 FQNEAQ (reference sequence). The CDR3 sequence is CASSLAPDQETQYF. In DNA form, the CDR3 reads TGTGCCAGCAGCTTAGCTCCGGACCAAGAGACCCAGTACTTC. The complete variable domain, with remaining parts taken from reference TRBV7-9 and TRBJ2-5, reads DTGVSQNPRHKITKRGQNVTFRCDPISEHNRLYWYRQTLGQGPEFLTYFQNEAQLEKSRLLSDRFSAERPKGSFSTLEIQRTEQGDSAMYLCASSLAPDQETQYFGPGTRLLVL.

V and J are TRBV28 and TRBJ2-2; D gene uncertain. The CDR3 runs 11 residues. The V and J ends lost 6 bases and 7 bases respectively, with 6 bases between them. The germline CDR1 and CDR2 sequences are MDHEN and SYDVKM. CDR3: CASSLYGELFF. In nucleotides, the CDR3 is TGTGCCAGCAGCCTTTACGGGGAGCTGTTTTTT.

This clone was detected a few times. The CDR3 DNA sequence: TGTGCCAGCAGCCGGCAGGGCGGTCAGCCCCAGCATTTT. This sequence encodes CASSRQGGQPQHF. This rearrangement joins TRBV3-1 (or the pseudogene TRBV3-2) to TRBJ1-5; the D gene is possibly TRBD1 (5 bases). Germline V CDR1 and CDR2: LGHDT, YNNKEL (reference sequence). CDR3 length: 13 residues. Trimming left V 4 bases short and J 6 bases short, with 10 bases between.